This T cell receptor beta chain appears in the sequencing data of a study of blood T cell repertoires in COVID-19 (dated by TCRdb to about 2020). Describing the broader study: Samples covering the acute and convalescent phases of COVID-19 were provided by collaborators in the United States, Italy and Spain. The material from the prospective study consisted of cDNA or gDNA derived from T cells, B-cell-depleted T cells, or PBMCs. Samples came from the ongoing ImmuneRACE study (first 160 participants) plus 1,254 subjects from 6 global collaborators. Where available, HLA class I and class II types were obtained from metadata supplied by the sample provider rather than from assay-based typing. The repertoires were released in a freely available public database intended as a resource for research on the immune response to SARS-CoV-2. Subjects who had been exposed to COVID-19, were actively infected with it, or had recovered from it provided the deeply sampled blood TCRbeta repertoires that made up the dataset. Sample metadata almost always included a de-identified subject ID, COVID-19 status, age in years and sex. What the authors observed across the whole study: How much clinical and demographic metadata was included differed by source and by participant, and the metadata was provided uncurated.

Details on this clone: Its antigen has not been determined. No base quality information exists; no much larger clone differs at one position.

From a lookup of the germline V gene (reference sequence), CDR1 and CDR2 are MNHNY and SVGAGI. V loses 4 bases of germline sequence and J loses 5 bases, and the interval between the two ends is 20 bases. CDR3 length: 16 amino acids, cysteine to phenylalanine. Only the CDR3 part of the read is kept: 48 bases, read in frame from the first base. TCRbeta CDR3 regions were amplified from genomic DNA by means of the immunoSEQ Assay, a bias-controlled multiplex PCR. On the study's bioinformatics: The number of nucleated cells in each sample was estimated by amplification of reference gene primers within the assay. To quantify the absolute abundance of each unique TCRbeta CDR3 rearrangement, sequence reads were collapsed and filtered. For each sample, productive Simpson clonality was calculated as the square root of Simpson's diversity index over productive rearrangements. TCRdb provides this immuneACCESS table in a form limited to in-frame rearrangements. Some clones are lacking; in checked studies, under half of them reflect an unresolved V gene, and why the rest are absent is not known. That table is the source of V, J and clone size, and D and trimming were worked out from the DNA. The sample profile shows 150,000 to 200,000 clones; around 81% of them were found once. In total, the top ten clones hold about 2.7% of the sample.

Whole blood was collected in K2EDTA tubes by collaborating institutions according to the institutions' own protocols. Collaborator samples were shipped for TCRbeta analysis as frozen whole blood, isolated PBMCs, or DNA extracted from either sample type. Sequencing used peripheral blood. This receptor was identified in a human donor with acute or convalescent COVID-19. The donor label of this sample is uncertain. The chain links TRBV6-6 with TRBJ2-5; TRBD2 is perhaps the D gene, given 6 matching bases. The DNA sequence is given as TGTGCCAGCAGTTTATTATTACGTCGGGGGACGGAGACCCAGTACTTC. This yields the protein CASSLLLRRGTETQYF.